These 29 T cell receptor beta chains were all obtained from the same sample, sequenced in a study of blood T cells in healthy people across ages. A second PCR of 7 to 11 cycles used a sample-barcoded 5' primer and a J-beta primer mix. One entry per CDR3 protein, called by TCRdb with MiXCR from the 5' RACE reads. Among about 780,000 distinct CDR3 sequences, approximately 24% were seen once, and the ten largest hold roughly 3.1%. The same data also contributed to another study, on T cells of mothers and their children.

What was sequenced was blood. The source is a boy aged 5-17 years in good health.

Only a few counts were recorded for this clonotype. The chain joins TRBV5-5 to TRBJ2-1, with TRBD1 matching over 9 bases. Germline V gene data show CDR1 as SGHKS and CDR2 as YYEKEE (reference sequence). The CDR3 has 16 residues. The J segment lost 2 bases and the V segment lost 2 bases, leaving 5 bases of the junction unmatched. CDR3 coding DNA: TGTGCCAGCAGCTTCGGAGGGACAGGGACCTACAATGAGCAGTTCTTC. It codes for CASSFGGTGTYNEQFF.

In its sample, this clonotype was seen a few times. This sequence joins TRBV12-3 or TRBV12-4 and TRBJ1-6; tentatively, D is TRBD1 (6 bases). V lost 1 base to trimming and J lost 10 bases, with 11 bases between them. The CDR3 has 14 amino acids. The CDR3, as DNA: TGTGCCAGCAGTTTAGTAGGGGGTGAATCACCCCTCCACTTT. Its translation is CASSLVGGESPLHF.

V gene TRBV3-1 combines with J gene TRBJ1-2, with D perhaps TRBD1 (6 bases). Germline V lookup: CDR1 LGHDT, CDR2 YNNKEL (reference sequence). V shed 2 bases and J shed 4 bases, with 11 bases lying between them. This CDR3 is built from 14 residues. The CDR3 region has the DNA TGTGCCAGCAGCCAAAAACAGGGCAGCTATGGCTACACCTTC. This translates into CASSQKQGSYGYTF.

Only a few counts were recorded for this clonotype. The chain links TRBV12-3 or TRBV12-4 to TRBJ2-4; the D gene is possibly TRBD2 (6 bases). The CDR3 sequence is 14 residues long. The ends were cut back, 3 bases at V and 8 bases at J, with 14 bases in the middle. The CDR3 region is CASSFGEVVDIQYF. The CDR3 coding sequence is TGTGCCAGCAGTTTTGGGGAGGTTGTAGACATTCAGTACTTC.

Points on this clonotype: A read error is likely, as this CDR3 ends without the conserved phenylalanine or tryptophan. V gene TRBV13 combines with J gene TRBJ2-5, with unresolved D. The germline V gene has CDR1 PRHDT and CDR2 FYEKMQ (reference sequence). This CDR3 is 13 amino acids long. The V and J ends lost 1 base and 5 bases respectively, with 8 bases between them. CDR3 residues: CASSLASRETQYL. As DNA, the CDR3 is TGTGCCAGCAGCTTAGCTAGTCGGGAGACCCAGTACCTC.

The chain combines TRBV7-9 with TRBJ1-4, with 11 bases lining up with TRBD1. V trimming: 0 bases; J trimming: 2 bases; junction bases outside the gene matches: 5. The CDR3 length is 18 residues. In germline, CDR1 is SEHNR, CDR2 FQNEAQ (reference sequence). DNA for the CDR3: TGTGCCAGCAGCTTAGCCCGGACAGGGGGCTTTACTAATGAAAAACTGTTTTTT. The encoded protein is CASSLARTGGFTNEKLFF.

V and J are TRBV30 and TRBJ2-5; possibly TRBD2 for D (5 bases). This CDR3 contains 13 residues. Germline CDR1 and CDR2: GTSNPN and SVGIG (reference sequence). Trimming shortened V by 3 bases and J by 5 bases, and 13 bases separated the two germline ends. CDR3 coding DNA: TGTGCCTGGAGACCTGGAGGTTGGGAGACCCAGTACTTC. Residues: CAWRPGGWETQYF.

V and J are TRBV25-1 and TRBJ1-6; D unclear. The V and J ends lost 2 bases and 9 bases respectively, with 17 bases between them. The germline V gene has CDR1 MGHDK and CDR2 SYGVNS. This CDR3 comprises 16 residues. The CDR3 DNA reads TGTGCCAGCAGTGAAAGGGAGGTCCATGAGTCTTCACCCCTCCACTTT. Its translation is CASSEREVHESSPLHF. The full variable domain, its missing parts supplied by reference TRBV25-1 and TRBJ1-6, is EADIYQTPRYLVIGTGKKITLECSQTMGHDKMYWYQQDPGMELHLIHYSYGVNSTEKGDLSSESTVSRIRTEHFPLTLESARPSHTSQYLCASSEREVHESSPLHFGNGTRLTVT.

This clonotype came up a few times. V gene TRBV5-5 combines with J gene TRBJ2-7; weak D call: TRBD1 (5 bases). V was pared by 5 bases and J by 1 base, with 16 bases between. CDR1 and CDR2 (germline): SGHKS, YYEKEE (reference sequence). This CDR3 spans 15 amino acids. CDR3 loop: CASSIGNRLSYEQYF. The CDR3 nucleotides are TGTGCCAGCAGTATAGGGAACAGGTTGTCCTACGAGCAGTACTTC. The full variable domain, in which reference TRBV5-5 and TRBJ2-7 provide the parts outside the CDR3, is DAGVTQSPTHLIKTRGQQVTLRCSPISGHKSVSWYQQVLGQGPQFIFQYYEKEERGRGNFPDRFSARQFPNYSSELNVNALLLGDSALYLCASSIGNRLSYEQYFGPGTRLTVT.

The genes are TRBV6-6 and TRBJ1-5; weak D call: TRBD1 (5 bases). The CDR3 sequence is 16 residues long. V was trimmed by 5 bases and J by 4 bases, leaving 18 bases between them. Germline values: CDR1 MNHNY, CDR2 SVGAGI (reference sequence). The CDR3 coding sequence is TGTGCCAGCAGTACGGGGGGGAGGTTTGGTAATCAGCCCCAGCATTTT. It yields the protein CASSTGGRFGNQPQHF.

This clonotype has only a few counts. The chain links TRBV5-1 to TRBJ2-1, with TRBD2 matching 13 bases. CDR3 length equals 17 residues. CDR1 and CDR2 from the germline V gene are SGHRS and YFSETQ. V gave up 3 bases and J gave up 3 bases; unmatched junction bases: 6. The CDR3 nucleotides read TGCGCCAGCAGCTGGGGGACTAGCGGGGCGAACTACAATGAGCAGTTCTTC. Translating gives CASSWGTSGANYNEQFF.

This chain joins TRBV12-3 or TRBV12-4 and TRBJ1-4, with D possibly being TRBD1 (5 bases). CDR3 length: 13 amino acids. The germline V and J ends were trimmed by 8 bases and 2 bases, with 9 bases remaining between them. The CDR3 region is CASRDGTNEKLFF. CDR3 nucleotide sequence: TGTGCCAGCCGGGACGGTACTAATGAAAAACTGTTTTTT.

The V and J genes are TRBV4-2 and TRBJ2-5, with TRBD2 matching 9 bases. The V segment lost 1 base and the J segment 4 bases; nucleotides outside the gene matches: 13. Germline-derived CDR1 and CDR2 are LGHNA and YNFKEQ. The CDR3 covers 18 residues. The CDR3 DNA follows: TGTGCCAGCAGCCAAGGGGTTGCAGCGGGGGGTCGTTCAGAGACCCAGTACTTC. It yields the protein CASSQGVAAGGRSETQYF.

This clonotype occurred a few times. This CDR3 reads CASSQGLGPQHF. The CDR3 DNA reads as TGTGCCAGCAGTCAGGGTTTGGGGCCCCAGCATTTT. The chain combines TRBV2 with TRBJ1-5; a possible D gene is TRBD1 (5 bases). The germline CDR1 and CDR2 sequences are SNHLY and FYNNEI. The V gene lost 5 bases and the J gene lost 9 bases, with 11 bases spanning the gap. The CDR3 is 12 residues long.

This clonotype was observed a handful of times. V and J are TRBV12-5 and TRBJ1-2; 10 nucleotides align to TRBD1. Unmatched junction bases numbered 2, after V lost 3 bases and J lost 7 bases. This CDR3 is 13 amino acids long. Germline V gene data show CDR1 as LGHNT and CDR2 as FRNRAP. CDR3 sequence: CASGLGTGAGYTF. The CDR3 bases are TGTGCTAGTGGTTTAGGGACAGGGGCTGGCTACACCTTC.

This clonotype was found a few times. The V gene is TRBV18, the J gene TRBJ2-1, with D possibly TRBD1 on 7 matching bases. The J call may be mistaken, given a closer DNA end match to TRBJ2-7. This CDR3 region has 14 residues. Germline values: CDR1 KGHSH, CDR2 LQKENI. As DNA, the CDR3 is TGTGCCAGCTCAACTAGACAGGGACTCTACGAGCAGTACTTC. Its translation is CASSTRQGLYEQYF.

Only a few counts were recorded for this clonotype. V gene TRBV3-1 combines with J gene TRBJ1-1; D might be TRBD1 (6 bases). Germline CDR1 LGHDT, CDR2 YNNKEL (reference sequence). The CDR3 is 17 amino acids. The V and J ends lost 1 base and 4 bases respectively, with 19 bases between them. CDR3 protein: CASSQVGAGTSFTEAFF. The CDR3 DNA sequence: TGTGCCAGCAGCCAAGTGGGGGCAGGGACCTCCTTCACTGAAGCTTTCTTT.

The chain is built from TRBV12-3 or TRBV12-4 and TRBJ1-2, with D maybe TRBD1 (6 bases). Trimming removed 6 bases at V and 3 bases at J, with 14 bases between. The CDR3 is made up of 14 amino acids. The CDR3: CASSPGAEYYGYTF. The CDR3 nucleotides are TGTGCCAGCAGCCCAGGGGCAGAATACTATGGCTACACCTTC.

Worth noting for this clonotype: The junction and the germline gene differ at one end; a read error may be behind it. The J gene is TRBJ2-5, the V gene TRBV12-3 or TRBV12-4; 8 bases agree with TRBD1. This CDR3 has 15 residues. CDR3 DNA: TGTGCCAGCAGTGTCCAGGGGGCTTCTAGGGAGACCCGGTACTTC. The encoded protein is CASSVQGASRETRYF.

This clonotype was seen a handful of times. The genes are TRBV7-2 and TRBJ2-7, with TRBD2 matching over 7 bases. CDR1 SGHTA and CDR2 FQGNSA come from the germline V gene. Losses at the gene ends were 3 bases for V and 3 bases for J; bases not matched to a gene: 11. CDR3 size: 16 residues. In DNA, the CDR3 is TGTGCCAGCAGCTTTAGCCGAGCGGGGATTATCTACGAGCAGTACTTC. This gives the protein CASSFSRAGIIYEQYF. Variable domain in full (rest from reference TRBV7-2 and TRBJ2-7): GAGVSQSPSNKVTEKGKDVELRCDPISGHTALYWYRQSLGQGLEFLIYFQGNSAPDKSGLPSDRFSAERTGGSVSTLTIQRTQQEDSAVYLCASSFSRAGIIYEQYFGPGTRLTVT.

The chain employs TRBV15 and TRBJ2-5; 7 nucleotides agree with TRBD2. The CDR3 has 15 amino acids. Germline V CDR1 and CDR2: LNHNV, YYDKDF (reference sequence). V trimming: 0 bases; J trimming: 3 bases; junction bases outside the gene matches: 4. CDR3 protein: CATSRDRSGEETQYF. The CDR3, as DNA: TGTGCCACCAGCAGAGATCGAAGCGGGGAAGAGACCCAGTACTTC. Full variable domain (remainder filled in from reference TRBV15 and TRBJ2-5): DAMVIQNPRYQVTQFGKPVTLSCSQTLNHNVMYWYQQKSSQAPKLLFHYYDKDFNNEADTPDNFQSRRPNTSFCFLDIRSPGLGDTAMYLCATSRDRSGEETQYFGPGTRLLVL.

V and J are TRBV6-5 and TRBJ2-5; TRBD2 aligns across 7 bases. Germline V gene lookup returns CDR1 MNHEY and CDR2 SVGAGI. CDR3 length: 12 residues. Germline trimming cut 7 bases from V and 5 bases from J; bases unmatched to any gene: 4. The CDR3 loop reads CASNSGEETQYF. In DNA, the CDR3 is TGTGCCAGCAACAGCGGGGAGGAGACCCAGTACTTC.

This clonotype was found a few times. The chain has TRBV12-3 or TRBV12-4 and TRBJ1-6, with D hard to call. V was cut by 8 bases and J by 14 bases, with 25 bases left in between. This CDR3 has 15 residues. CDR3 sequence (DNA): TGTGCCAGCGCTTATGAGGATGCCGGGAGGGCGACCCTCCACTTT. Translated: CASAYEDAGRATLHF.

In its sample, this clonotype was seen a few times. The CDR3, as DNA: TGTGCCAGCAGCAACCGATGGCCGCCCCAGCATTTT. It translates to CASSNRWPPQHF. V is TRBV6-6 and J is TRBJ1-5; D remains ambiguous. Germline V gene data show CDR1 as MNHNY and CDR2 as SVGAGI (reference sequence). The CDR3 contains 12 residues. V was cut by 6 bases and J by 9 bases, with 12 bases left in between.

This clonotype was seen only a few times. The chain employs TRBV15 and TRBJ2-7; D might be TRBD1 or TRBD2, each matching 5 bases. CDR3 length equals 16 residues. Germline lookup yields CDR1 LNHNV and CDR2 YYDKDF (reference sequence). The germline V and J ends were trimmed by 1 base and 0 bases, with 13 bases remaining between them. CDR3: CATSRGARGPSYEQYF. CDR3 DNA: TGTGCCACCAGCAGAGGGGCGAGGGGACCCTCCTACGAGCAGTACTTC.

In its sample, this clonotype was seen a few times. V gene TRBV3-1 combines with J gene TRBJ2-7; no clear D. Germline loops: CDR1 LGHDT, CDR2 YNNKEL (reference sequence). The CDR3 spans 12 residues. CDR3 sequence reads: CATSATNNEQYF. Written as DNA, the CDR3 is TGTGCTACCAGCGCGACCAACAACGAGCAGTACTTC.

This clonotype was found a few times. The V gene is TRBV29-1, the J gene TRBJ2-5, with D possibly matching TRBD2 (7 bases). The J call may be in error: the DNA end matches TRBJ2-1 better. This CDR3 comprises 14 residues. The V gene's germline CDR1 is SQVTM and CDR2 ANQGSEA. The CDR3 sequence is CSVELPGGGNEQFF. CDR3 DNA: TGCAGCGTTGAATTACCGGGGGGCGGCAATGAGCAGTTCTTC.

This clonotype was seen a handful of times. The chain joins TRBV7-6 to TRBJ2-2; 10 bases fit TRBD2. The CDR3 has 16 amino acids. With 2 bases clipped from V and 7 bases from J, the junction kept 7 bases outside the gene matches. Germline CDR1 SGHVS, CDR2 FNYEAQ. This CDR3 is CASSLKAGGPGGELFF. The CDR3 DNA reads TGTGCCAGCAGCTTAAAAGCGGGGGGGCCCGGCGGGGAGCTGTTTTTT.

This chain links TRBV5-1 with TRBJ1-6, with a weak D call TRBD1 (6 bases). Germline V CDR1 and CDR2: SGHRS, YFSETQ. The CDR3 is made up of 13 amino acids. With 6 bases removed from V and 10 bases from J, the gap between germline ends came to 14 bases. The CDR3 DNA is TGCGCCAGCAACAGGGCAGGGGACTCACCCCTCCACTTT. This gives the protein CASNRAGDSPLHF.